These T cell receptor beta chains were read from a single sample in a study of CD8 T cells in ankylosing spondylitis. TCRdb recomputed calls from the 5' RACE reads with MiXCR, one row per CDR3 protein. The data contain around 890,000 distinct CDR3 sequences, 12% of them singletons. The sample consisted of blood, either unsorted or a sorted T cell fraction (not recorded which). These TCRs come from a male donor with ankylosing spondylitis. The CDR3 runs from the conserved cysteine through the conserved F or W. A D gene is named only where the DNA matches it firmly. The size field is filled for only some rows; it gives once, few, many or a size class.

CDR3aa	CDR3nt	v_gene	abundance	d_gene	j_gene
CASSYSRQGFEAFF	TGTGCCAGCAGTTACTCGAGACAGGGGTTTGAAGCTTTCTTT	TRBV6-5	many	TRBD1	TRBJ1-1
CSASLGQHTEAFF	TGCAGTGCTAGCTTAGGACAGCACACTGAAGCTTTCTTT	TRBV20-1	few	NA	TRBJ1-1
CASSPSTSGSNEQFF	TGTGCCAGCAGCCCCTCGACTAGCGGGAGTAATGAGCAGTTCTTC	TRBV6-1	few	TRBD2	TRBJ2-1
CASSQVWRDRQYF	TGTGCCAGCAGCCAAGTTTGGCGGGACCGGCAGTACTTC	TRBV14	many	NA	TRBJ2-7
CSVRDRGYNEQFF	TGCAGCGTTCGGGACAGGGGATACAATGAGCAGTTCTTC	TRBV29-1	many	TRBD1	TRBJ2-1
CASSLVSSGTYNEQFF	TGCGCCAGCAGCTTGGTGTCTAGCGGGACTTACAATGAGCAGTTCTTC	TRBV5-1	many	TRBD2	TRBJ2-1
CASSVGLAGGLSEQFF	TGTGCCAGCAGCGTAGGACTAGCGGGGGGGCTGAGTGAGCAGTTCTTC	TRBV9	few	TRBD2	TRBJ2-1
CAVGGASYNEQFF	TGTGCCGTAGGTGGAGCCTCCTACAATGAGCAGTTCTTC	TRBV6-1	many	NA	TRBJ2-1
CASSLVGASGRPGNPNEQFF	TGCGCCAGCAGCTTGGTAGGGGCTAGCGGGAGGCCCGGGAACCCCAATGAGCAGTTCTTC	TRBV5-1	few	TRBD2	TRBJ2-1
CASMRQISYEQYF	TGTGCCAGCATGCGACAGATCTCCTACGAGCAGTACTTC	TRBV6-2/TRBV6-3	few	NA	TRBJ2-7
CASSLSGEAFF	TGTGCCAGCAGTTTAAGCGGTGAAGCTTTCTTT	TRBV28	many	NA	TRBJ1-1
CASSQQEYTGELFF	TGTGCCAGCAGCCAACAGGAATACACCGGGGAGCTGTTTTTT	TRBV4-2	few	NA	TRBJ2-2
CSARDRHGDEKLFF	TGCAGTGCTAGAGATCGACATGGGGATGAAAAACTGTTTTTT	TRBV20-1	few	NA	TRBJ1-4
CSAGQSSYEQYF	TGCAGTGCTGGACAGTCCTCCTACGAGCAGTACTTC	TRBV20-1	many	NA	TRBJ2-7
CASSPERTGELFF	TGTGCCAGCAGCCCAGAGAGAACCGGGGAGCTGTTTTTT	TRBV11-2	NA	NA	TRBJ2-2
CASSLGNEKLFF	TGTGCCAGCAGCTTAGGGAATGAAAAACTGTTTTTT	TRBV7-2	many	NA	TRBJ1-4
CASSSGGHTGELFF	TGCGCCAGCAGTTCGGGGGGACACACCGGGGAGCTGTTTTTT	TRBV5-1	few	TRBD2	TRBJ2-2
CASSWRDRVAQETQYF	TGTGCCAGCAGCTGGAGGGACAGGGTAGCCCAAGAGACCCAGTACTTC	TRBV7-2	few	TRBD1	TRBJ2-5
CASSRDRASTEAFF	TGTGCCAGCAGCCGGGACAGGGCAAGCACTGAAGCTTTCTTT	TRBV7-9	NA	TRBD1	TRBJ1-1
CASSVATDNEQFF	TGCGCCAGCAGCGTCGCGACAGACAATGAGCAGTTCTTC	TRBV5-1	many	NA	TRBJ2-1
CASSPVEISYNEQFF	TGTGCCAGCTCACCTGTTGAGATCTCCTACAATGAGCAGTTCTTC	TRBV18	NA	NA	TRBJ2-1
CSANWFSAARSPLHF	TGCAGTGCTAACTGGTTCTCGGCGGCGAGGTCACCCCTCCACTTT	TRBV20-1	NA	NA	TRBJ1-6
CSGRRGLRLGNEQFF	TGCAGTGGGAGGAGGGGACTTCGCCTAGGGAATGAGCAGTTCTTC	TRBV20-1	few	NA	TRBJ2-1
CASSQEIRQPQHF	TGCGCCAGCAGCCAAGAGATCAGACAGCCCCAGCATTTT	TRBV4-1	few	NA	TRBJ1-5
CASSPLGEGPNEQYF	TGTGCCAGCAGCCCTTTAGGGGAGGGCCCCAACGAGCAGTACTTC	TRBV7-9	few	TRBD2	TRBJ2-7
CASSPQGGFETGELFF	TGTGCCAGCAGTCCACAGGGAGGCTTCGAAACCGGGGAGCTGTTTTTT	TRBV12-3/TRBV12-4	few	NA	TRBJ2-2
CASIRANTGELFF	TGTGCCAGCATCCGAGCGAACACCGGGGAGCTGTTTTTT	TRBV6-6	NA	NA	TRBJ2-2
CASSPLHGSSYEQYF	TGCGCCAGCAGCCCCCTACACGGCAGCTCCTACGAGCAGTACTTC	TRBV4-1	few	NA	TRBJ2-7
CSAILDSNQPQHF	TGCAGTGCTATATTAGATAGCAATCAGCCCCAGCATTTT	TRBV20-1	many	NA	TRBJ1-5
CASSRSGLEQFF	TGTGCCAGCAGTCGTTCCGGGTTAGAGCAGTTCTTC	TRBV6-5	NA	NA	TRBJ2-1
CSVSGRHSYNEQFF	TGCAGCGTTAGCGGGCGTCACTCCTACAATGAGCAGTTCTTC	TRBV29-1	once	NA	TRBJ2-1
CASSRPGQASLEQYF	TGTGCCAGCAGTCGTCCGGGACAGGCCTCGTTAGAGCAGTACTTC	TRBV11-1	NA	TRBD1	TRBJ2-7
CASTREEVQSSTDTQYF	TGTGCCAGCACCCGTGAAGAAGTACAATCTAGCACAGATACGCAGTATTTT	TRBV7-9	NA	NA	TRBJ2-3
CASSYVGPSSPSTNEKLFF	TGTGCCAGCAGTTACGTCGGACCGTCCTCACCATCGACTAATGAAAAACTGTTTTTT	TRBV6-5	NA	NA	TRBJ1-4
CASSHRDSTNEKLFF	TGCGCCAGCAGCCACAGGGATTCAACTAATGAAAAACTGTTTTTT	TRBV4-3	few	NA	TRBJ1-4
CSGARQINTEAFF	TGCAGCGGGGCCAGACAGATTAACACTGAAGCTTTCTTT	TRBV29-1	few	NA	TRBJ1-1
CSARIPGTGGETQYF	TGCAGTGCTAGAATTCCCGGGACAGGCGGAGAGACCCAGTACTTC	TRBV20-1	NA	TRBD1	TRBJ2-5
CASSSEILEGQLFF	TGTGCCAGCAGCTCTGAGATTCTGGAGGGACAGCTGTTTTTT	TRBV6-4	NA	NA	TRBJ2-2
CSALGGATYGYTF	TGCAGTGCCCTTGGGGGCGCCACCTATGGCTACACCTTC	TRBV20-1	many	NA	TRBJ1-2
CSARGTGYNSPLHF	TGCAGTGCTAGGGGGACGGGGTATAATTCACCCCTCCACTTT	TRBV20-1	few	NA	TRBJ1-6
CASTQGVGGQPQHF	TGTGCCAGCACCCAGGGGGTGGGGGGACAGCCCCAGCATTTT	TRBV7-2	few	TRBD1	TRBJ1-5
CSANLETSEAFF	TGCAGTGCCAACTTGGAGACCTCTGAAGCTTTCTTT	TRBV20-1	few	NA	TRBJ1-1
CASSPPSGTGEQETQYF	TGTGCCAGCTCGCCCCCATCCGGGACAGGGGAACAAGAGACCCAGTACTTC	TRBV18	NA	TRBD1	TRBJ2-5
CATSKGALSSYEQYF	TGTGCCACCAGCAAAGGGGCCCTCAGCTCCTACGAGCAGTACTTC	TRBV15	few	NA	TRBJ2-7
CASSLVWQGDGYTF	TGTGCCAGCAGTTTAGTTTGGCAGGGGGATGGCTACACCTTC	TRBV27	few	TRBD1	TRBJ1-2
CASSSRTSRETQYF	TGTGCCAGCAGCTCCCGGACTAGTCGGGAGACCCAGTACTTC	TRBV5-6	few	TRBD2	TRBJ2-5
CASSENGGYTF	TGTGCCAGCAGCGAAAATGGTGGCTACACCTTC	TRBV5-6	NA	NA	TRBJ1-2
CASSPLAEEHNEQYF	TGTGCCAGCAGCCCACTAGCGGAGGAGCACAACGAGCAGTACTTC	TRBV7-2	NA	TRBD2	TRBJ2-7
CASSIRINTGELFF	TGTGCCAGCAGCATAAGGATTAACACCGGGGAGCTGTTTTTT	TRBV7-9	NA	NA	TRBJ2-2
CSAGDFSSSGANVLTF	TGCAGTGCCGGGGATTTCTCAAGCTCTGGGGCCAACGTCCTGACTTTC	TRBV20-1	few	NA	TRBJ2-6
CASSLRLAEGGRNTGELFF	TGTGCCAGCAGTTTACGACTAGCGGAAGGAGGAAGGAACACCGGGGAGCTGTTTTTT	TRBV27	few	TRBD2	TRBJ2-2
CSARKRRGQGNEQYF	TGCAGTGCTAGGAAGAGGAGAGGACAGGGGAACGAGCAGTACTTC	TRBV20-1	NA	TRBD1	TRBJ2-7
CASSLSGSSTDTQYF	TGTGCCAGCAGTTTGAGCGGGAGTAGCACAGATACGCAGTATTTT	TRBV12-3/TRBV12-4	many	TRBD2	TRBJ2-3
CSATPGTRYINEQFF	TGCAGTGCTACCCCCGGGACCAGGTACATCAATGAGCAGTTCTTC	TRBV20-1	NA	NA	TRBJ2-1